Below, one T cell receptor beta chain is given with its context. Its antigen target is currently unknown. No per-base quality is available; no much larger clone lies one base away. These data are taken from a study of T cell clonotyping in hematopoietic cell transplantation (dated by TCRdb to the early 2020s). For the wider study: In the study, 150 or so blood samples were gathered from roughly 33 consecutive transplant recipients and their related donors. Recruitment of patients was conducted between late 2015 and early 2017, and follow-up was continued until late 2020 or death.

The study at large found these results: The sample size was limited, and CD4 and CD8 repertoire contributions could not be separated because cells were not sorted. Broader posttransplant TCR repertoire diversity was predicted by donor and pretransplant recipient Inverse Simpson Index values. Recipient TCR diversity fell after transplant, with pathologically expanded clonotypes rising progressively from day 30 to day 180. Recipient repertoires showed only a small fraction of overlap with donor repertoires, and over 97% appeared de novo at the given depth.

CDR1 and CDR2, per the germline V gene, are SGDLS and YYNGEE. The CDR3 spans 15 residues, from the cysteine through the phenylalanine. The only DNA kept is the CDR3, 45 bases in frame from the first base. Relative to germline, V is 0 bases shorter and J is 5 bases shorter, with 15 bases between their ends. For TCR beta sequencing, blood samples came from the related transplant donors. Nuclei Lysis Solution was used to extract genomic DNA from fresh or cryopreserved unfractionated peripheral blood mononuclear cells. The immunoSEQ assay, a bias-controlled multiplex PCR with V- and J-specific primers, was used to amplify TCR beta CDR3 regions from genomic DNA. In a second PCR step, the CDR3 amplicons were tagged with a proprietary barcode plus Illumina adapter sequences. CDR3 libraries were sequenced on an Illumina MiSeq instrument. As for the original processing: Export and quality control were performed with immunoSEQ Analyzer 3.0, and downstream analyses were performed with R Bioconductor and Immunarch. Repertoire metrics were calculated using only productive rearrangements within the normalized downsampled data set. Clonotypes larger than 5 templates in the normalized cohort were defined as pathologically expanded. The Inverse Simpson Index served as the measure of repertoire diversity. CMV-specificity analyses were carried out on the non-normalized data set to capture all clonotypes. In its TCRdb copy, this immuneACCESS table keeps in-frame sequences only and misses some clones. Where compared with another copy, unresolved V genes explain less than half of these, and the others have no known cause. V, J and clone size are those of that table, while D and trimming were read from the DNA. Recorded for this sample are 9,000 to 15,000 clones; roughly 89% of them occurred a single time. The ten most abundant clones make up approximately 3.5% of the sample.

This clonotype was obtained from a human donor who either received an allogeneic hematopoietic cell transplant for a myeloid malignancy or was a related donor (not recorded which). Some clones in this sample may be carry-over from other donors' samples. The sample taken for sequencing was peripheral blood mononuclear cells. This chain is built from TRBV9 and TRBJ2-7; the D segment may tentatively be TRBD1 or TRBD2, each giving 7 matched bases. The CDR3 reads CASSVVGRGGDEQYF. Read as DNA, the sequence is TGTGCCAGCAGCGTAGTGGGCAGGGGGGGCGACGAGCAGTACTTC.